This TCR beta chain emerged from a study of cytomegalovirus exposure and HLA in healthy donors. Overall study results and limits: Generally TCR sequences proved uncommon, though certain public TCRs appeared in numerous donors. The investigators catalogued 164 TCR beta chains as cytomegalovirus-associated. When presence/absence was analysed, sequencing depth was taken to be roughly uniform across donors. Most subjects' HLA-A and HLA-B alleles were reportedly predicted from TCR beta sequences.

As concerns this clone: Its target is not known.

The PCR employed 60 Vbeta primers together with 13 Jbeta primers. The table came from immunoSEQ multiplex PCR; TCRdb's copy has only in-frame clones and leaves some out. There are a few hundred thousand clones in the sample; around four fifths occur only once, and around 0.57% lies in the top ten. Germline values: CDR1 SGHRS, CDR2 YFSETQ. The V end was cut by 7 bases, the J end by 3 bases, with 11 bases between. CDR3 size: 14 residues. The sequence was obtained from a woman between 40 and 50 years old in good health and CMV-seronegative. The sample was PBMCs. The chain joins TRBV5-1 to TRBJ2-6, with D possibly TRBD1 on 6 matching bases. CDR3 residues: CASQPGVGANVLTF. The CDR3 DNA follows: TGCGCCAGCCAGCCAGGGGTTGGGGCCAACGTCCTGACTTTC.